Listed below are T cell receptor beta chains from one sample, sequenced in a study of T-cell memory formation after mild COVID-19. TCRdb itself ran the 5' RACE reads through MiXCR, one entry per CDR3 protein. Altogether over 12,000 distinct CDR3 sequences are present, approximately 20% being singletons, with the ten largest covering about 52%. The sequenced sample was PBMCs or a T cell subset sorted from them (not recorded which). The receptors shown here come from an adult woman who had mild COVID-19 (a few samples of this study predate the infection). Cell type and time point are not known. Each CDR3 is given with its conserved first and last residue. Each record gives: V gene, D gene, J gene, CDR3 protein. The D gene is left open where the match is weak.

TRBV7-9	TRBD2	TRBJ2-7	CASSFPQGLAGDEQYF
TRBV20-1	TRBD1	TRBJ1-1	CSARDRGKTEAFF
TRBV7-9	TRBD1	TRBJ2-5	CASSSYTGTVQETQYF
TRBV12-3/TRBV12-4	NA	TRBJ1-1	CASSLVRRGEAFF
TRBV7-6	NA	TRBJ1-1	CASSLSGTAAGAEAFF
TRBV6-1	NA	TRBJ1-2	CASSEESWLYGYTF
TRBV4-3	TRBD1	TRBJ2-5	CASSQEVRDSHQTQYF
TRBV7-2	NA	TRBJ2-7	CASSLQGVSYEQYF
TRBV20-1	NA	TRBJ2-7	CSARLGGLYEQYF
TRBV4-2	TRBD2	TRBJ2-4	CASSQEGLAGMYMAKNIQYF
TRBV30	NA	TRBJ2-3	CAWMGGPSPTDTQYF
TRBV3-2	NA	TRBJ1-5	CASSQDGAGGWKPQHF
TRBV5-1	TRBD1	TRBJ2-7	CASSWRQGVYEQYF
TRBV6-2/TRBV6-3	NA	TRBJ1-1	CASSFPPGLEAFF
TRBV24-1	TRBD1	TRBJ2-4	CATSDLTTGTKYF
TRBV2	TRBD1	TRBJ2-7	CASSGRDRPPYEQYF
TRBV29-1	NA	TRBJ1-2	CSGRGSYGYTF
TRBV3-1	NA	TRBJ1-4	CASREEGRGEKLFF
TRBV12-3/TRBV12-4	NA	TRBJ1-1	CASSPGSPNTEAFF
TRBV5-1	NA	TRBJ2-7	CASSLDGRSSYEQYF
TRBV7-2	NA	TRBJ2-3	CASSLAPPAFTDTQYF
TRBV15	NA	TRBJ1-2	CATRQSAGYGYGYTF
TRBV7-9	NA	TRBJ2-1	CASSSLANPYNEQFF
TRBV27	NA	TRBJ2-1	CATMRRSYNEQFF
TRBV6-2/TRBV6-3	NA	TRBJ1-5	CASSSRTGNQPQHF
TRBV19	NA	TRBJ1-1	CASSIGGGSEAFF
TRBV20-1	NA	TRBJ1-2	CSAGRSYGYTF
TRBV7-9	NA	TRBJ2-7	CASSPEPYEQYF
TRBV7-2	NA	TRBJ2-5	CASSFRDQETQYF
TRBV29-1	NA	TRBJ2-3	CSVERRAITDTQYF
TRBV9	NA	TRBJ2-1	CASSVSGTPNEQFF
TRBV7-9	TRBD1	TRBJ1-1	CASTTGQIFHMNTEAFF
TRBV24-1	NA	TRBJ2-1	CATGQGGNEQFF
TRBV4-3	NA	TRBJ1-2	CASSPPPSQTKGLYGYTF
TRBV29-1	NA	TRBJ2-5	CSVFPYQETQYF
TRBV18	NA	TRBJ1-1	CASSPNSGSTEAFF
TRBV23-1	NA	TRBJ2-7	CASILRFSYEQYF
TRBV29-1	NA	TRBJ2-7	CSVEIGTLRYYEQYF
TRBV5-1	NA	TRBJ2-1	CASSLDRGWDEQFF
TRBV6-2/TRBV6-3	TRBD2	TRBJ2-1	CASSSGLAGLTYNEQFF
TRBV4-2	TRBD1	TRBJ2-7	CASSQEDRGLYEQYF
TRBV24-1	TRBD2	TRBJ2-1	CATSATTSRPNEQFF
TRBV4-1	NA	TRBJ2-1	CASSLTPPGDFSYNEQFF
TRBV2	NA	TRBJ2-3	CASSERMSRGDTQYF
TRBV7-8	NA	TRBJ1-2	CASSLGQAWANYGYTF
TRBV4-2	TRBD1	TRBJ1-2	CASSHYLGQGTYGYTF
TRBV6-5	TRBD1	TRBJ2-3	CASSPGPGQKIDTQYF
TRBV9	NA	TRBJ2-1	CASSVATRDNEKFF
TRBV4-2	NA	TRBJ2-3	CASSQDFGTSRPDTQYF
TRBV18	TRBD1	TRBJ2-1	CASSPTYLQGDEQFF
TRBV5-5	TRBD2	TRBJ2-7	CASSPGRGGFYEQYF
TRBV30	NA	TRBJ1-3	CAWSVLTGYSGNTIYF
TRBV19	NA	TRBJ2-1	CASNRATSYNEQFF
TRBV7-9	NA	TRBJ1-3	CASSPTGNTIYF
TRBV25-1	NA	TRBJ2-7	CASNGPAYEQYF
TRBV7-2	NA	TRBJ2-3	CASSGAGHTMDTQYF
TRBV5-1	NA	TRBJ2-3	CASSYATDTQYF